These T cell receptor beta chains were read from a single sample in a study of T cells after yellow fever vaccination. TCRdb recomputed calls from the 5' RACE reads with MiXCR, one row per CDR3 protein. The data contain tens of thousands of distinct CDR3 sequences, about 7.9% of them singletons. Specimen: CD8+ T cells sorted from PBMCs, collected roughly 15 days after the first yellow fever vaccination. The receptors shown here come from a man aged 18 to 30 who received the YFV17D yellow fever vaccine. Both conserved end residues are part of each CDR3. D genes are given only for firm matches. Clone size appears in some rows only: once, few, many, or a class for an expanded clone.

D gene: TRBD1
J gene: TRBJ2-3
clone size: many
V gene: TRBV7-9
CDR3 protein: CASSSSLRDRDPDTQYF
CDR3 DNA: TGTGCCAGCAGCTCCTCCCTTCGGGACAGGGACCCAGATACGCAGTATTTT

D gene: -
J gene: TRBJ2-5
clone size: many
V gene: TRBV11-2
CDR3 protein: CASSLGPAIQETQYF
CDR3 DNA: TGTGCCAGCAGCTTAGGCCCAGCAATACAAGAGACCCAGTACTTC

D gene: -
J gene: TRBJ2-1
clone size: many
V gene: TRBV3-1
CDR3 protein: CASSQVGSEQFF
CDR3 DNA: TGTGCCAGCAGCCAGGTTGGTTCCGAGCAGTTCTTC

D gene: -
J gene: TRBJ2-3
clone size: many
V gene: TRBV6-2/TRBV6-3
CDR3 protein: CASSSPVRGLGTDTQYF
CDR3 DNA: TGTGCCAGCAGTTCCCCCGTGAGGGGATTGGGTACAGATACGCAGTATTTT

D gene: TRBD2
J gene: TRBJ2-1
clone size: many
V gene: TRBV7-7
CDR3 protein: CASSRSGGADFEQFF
CDR3 DNA: TGTGCTAGCAGCCGTAGCGGGGGGGCCGATTTTGAGCAGTTCTTC

D gene: -
J gene: TRBJ2-7
clone size: many
V gene: TRBV12-3/TRBV12-4
CDR3 protein: CASSLGAYEQYF
CDR3 DNA: TGTGCCAGCAGTTTGGGAGCCTACGAGCAGTACTTC

D gene: -
J gene: TRBJ1-2
clone size: few
V gene: TRBV12-3/TRBV12-4
CDR3 protein: CASSPPTGLVGYTF
CDR3 DNA: TGTGCCAGCAGTCCCCCTACAGGGTTGGTTGGCTACACCTTC

D gene: -
J gene: TRBJ1-5
clone size: many
V gene: TRBV7-6
CDR3 protein: CASSLVPNDQPQHF
CDR3 DNA: TGTGCCAGCAGCTTAGTCCCCAACGATCAGCCCCAGCATTTT

D gene: -
J gene: TRBJ2-2
clone size: many
V gene: TRBV9
CDR3 protein: CASSSTLTMSNTGELFF
CDR3 DNA: TGTGCCAGCAGCTCTACGTTGACAATGAGTAACACCGGGGAGCTGTTTTTT

D gene: -
J gene: TRBJ1-2
clone size: few
V gene: TRBV27
CDR3 protein: CASSSSSRDYGYTF
CDR3 DNA: TGTGCCAGCAGTTCTTCCTCCAGAGACTATGGCTACACCTTC

D gene: -
J gene: TRBJ2-1
clone size: -
V gene: TRBV6-5
CDR3 protein: CASRVVGISYNEQFF
CDR3 DNA: TGTGCCAGCAGGGTTGTCGGGATCTCCTACAATGAGCAGTTCTTC

D gene: TRBD2
J gene: TRBJ2-1
clone size: many
V gene: TRBV4-3
CDR3 protein: CASSQVILAGALIEQFF
CDR3 DNA: TGCGCCAGCAGCCAAGTGATACTAGCGGGGGCCCTTATTGAGCAGTTCTTC

D gene: -
J gene: TRBJ2-5
clone size: many
V gene: TRBV20-1
CDR3 protein: CSASRQETQYF
CDR3 DNA: TGCAGTGCTAGCCGGCAAGAGACCCAGTACTTC

D gene: TRBD2
J gene: TRBJ2-5
clone size: many
V gene: TRBV12-3/TRBV12-4
CDR3 protein: CASSLASGGWETQYF
CDR3 DNA: TGTGCCAGCAGTTTGGCTAGCGGGGGCTGGGAGACCCAGTACTTC

D gene: -
J gene: TRBJ2-2
clone size: many
V gene: TRBV27
CDR3 protein: CASSPPRAAGELFF
CDR3 DNA: TGTGCCAGCAGTCCCCCCCGGGCGGCCGGGGAGCTGTTTTTT

D gene: -
J gene: TRBJ1-2
clone size: many
V gene: TRBV12-3/TRBV12-4
CDR3 protein: CASNGGQGYGYTF
CDR3 DNA: TGTGCCAGCAACGGGGGCCAGGGGTATGGCTACACCTTC

D gene: TRBD2
J gene: TRBJ2-3
clone size: many
V gene: TRBV6-5
CDR3 protein: CASSSPAGGIDTQYF
CDR3 DNA: TGTGCCAGCAGTTCGCCAGCGGGGGGGATAGATACGCAGTATTTT

D gene: -
J gene: TRBJ1-6
clone size: many
V gene: TRBV27
CDR3 protein: CASSLSGPNSPLHF
CDR3 DNA: TGTGCCAGCAGTTTATCGGGGCCTAATTCACCCCTCCACTTT

D gene: -
J gene: TRBJ1-2
clone size: many
V gene: TRBV29-1
CDR3 protein: CSDDRAPYGYTF
CDR3 DNA: TGCAGCGATGATCGAGCCCCCTATGGCTACACCTTC

D gene: TRBD1
J gene: TRBJ1-2
clone size: many
V gene: TRBV20-1
CDR3 protein: CRADREGGYTF
CDR3 DNA: TGCAGGGCTGACAGGGAGGGTGGCTACACCTTC

D gene: -
J gene: TRBJ2-5
clone size: -
V gene: TRBV5-4
CDR3 protein: CASSWKGGLETQYF
CDR3 DNA: TGTGCCAGCAGCTGGAAAGGGGGGCTGGAGACCCAGTACTTC

D gene: TRBD2
J gene: TRBJ2-1
clone size: many
V gene: TRBV19
CDR3 protein: CASSIRLAGGNEQFF
CDR3 DNA: TGTGCCAGTAGTATCAGACTAGCGGGGGGTAATGAGCAGTTCTTC

D gene: -
J gene: TRBJ2-1
clone size: many
V gene: TRBV5-6
CDR3 protein: CASSLGVPNEQFF
CDR3 DNA: TGTGCCAGCAGCTTGGGCGTCCCGAATGAGCAGTTCTTC

D gene: -
J gene: TRBJ2-1
clone size: many
V gene: TRBV5-1
CDR3 protein: CASSPLGINEQFF
CDR3 DNA: TGCGCCAGCAGCCCACTCGGGATTAATGAGCAGTTCTTC

D gene: TRBD1
J gene: TRBJ2-1
clone size: many
V gene: TRBV6-4
CDR3 protein: CASSGQGPAPQLFF
CDR3 DNA: TGTGCCAGCAGTGGACAGGGTCCAGCACCCCAGCTGTTCTTC

D gene: -
J gene: TRBJ1-2
clone size: many
V gene: TRBV7-3
CDR3 protein: CASSLLVGGGYTF
CDR3 DNA: TGTGCCAGCAGCCTTCTTGTGGGTGGCGGCTACACCTTC

D gene: -
J gene: TRBJ2-3
clone size: many
V gene: TRBV29-1
CDR3 protein: CSVELVTSTDTQYF
CDR3 DNA: TGCAGCGTTGAACTAGTGACAAGCACAGATACGCAGTATTTT

D gene: TRBD1
J gene: TRBJ2-2
clone size: many
V gene: TRBV23-1
CDR3 protein: CASSQSGTGTTGELFF
CDR3 DNA: TGCGCCAGCAGTCAATCGGGGACAGGGACCACCGGGGAGCTGTTTTTT

D gene: TRBD2
J gene: TRBJ2-1
clone size: few
V gene: TRBV6-5
CDR3 protein: CASSYYALAGDEQFF
CDR3 DNA: TGTGCCAGCAGTTACTATGCACTAGCGGGGGATGAGCAGTTCTTC

D gene: -
J gene: TRBJ2-6
clone size: few
V gene: TRBV7-6
CDR3 protein: CASSLVGSEIGANVLTF
CDR3 DNA: TGTGCCAGCAGCTTAGTAGGGTCTGAGATCGGGGCCAACGTCCTGACTTTC

D gene: -
J gene: TRBJ2-7
clone size: many
V gene: TRBV4-1
CDR3 protein: CASSQVAHPHYEQYF
CDR3 DNA: TGCGCCAGCAGCCAAGTTGCACATCCTCACTACGAGCAGTACTTC

D gene: -
J gene: TRBJ2-7
clone size: -
V gene: TRBV5-6
CDR3 protein: CAIGPGTGGYEQYF
CDR3 DNA: TGTGCCATCGGCCCCGGGACCGGGGGCTACGAGCAGTACTTC

D gene: TRBD1
J gene: TRBJ1-4
clone size: many
V gene: TRBV6-5
CDR3 protein: CASSSLQGAGEKLFF
CDR3 DNA: TGTGCCAGCAGTTCGCTCCAGGGGGCTGGGGAAAAACTGTTTTTT

D gene: -
J gene: TRBJ2-7
clone size: -
V gene: TRBV6-5
CDR3 protein: CASSYGREQYF
CDR3 DNA: TGTGCCAGCAGTTACGGTAGAGAGCAGTACTTC

D gene: TRBD1
J gene: TRBJ1-1
clone size: many
V gene: TRBV4-1
CDR3 protein: CASSQDGGQAREAFF
CDR3 DNA: TGCGCCAGCAGCCAAGATGGGGGACAGGCTCGTGAAGCTTTCTTT

D gene: -
J gene: TRBJ1-3
clone size: many
V gene: TRBV4-3
CDR3 protein: CASSQDMGHTSGNTIYF
CDR3 DNA: TGCGCCAGCAGCCAAGATATGGGCCATACATCTGGAAACACCATATATTTT

D gene: TRBD2
J gene: TRBJ2-1
clone size: many
V gene: TRBV7-3
CDR3 protein: CASSFGLADYNEQFF
CDR3 DNA: TGTGCCAGCAGCTTTGGACTAGCGGACTACAATGAGCAGTTCTTC

D gene: -
J gene: TRBJ2-3
clone size: few
V gene: TRBV5-1
CDR3 protein: CASSFVYGERTDTQYF
CDR3 DNA: TGCGCCAGCAGCTTCGTGTACGGCGAACGCACAGATACGCAGTATTTT

D gene: -
J gene: TRBJ1-1
clone size: many
V gene: TRBV12-3/TRBV12-4
CDR3 protein: CASSLDQSFTEAFF
CDR3 DNA: TGTGCCAGCAGTTTGGACCAGAGCTTCACTGAAGCTTTCTTT

D gene: TRBD1
J gene: TRBJ1-5
clone size: many
V gene: TRBV3-1
CDR3 protein: CASSRGQGNQPQHF
CDR3 DNA: TGTGCCAGCAGCCGCGGACAGGGCAATCAGCCCCAGCATTTT

D gene: -
J gene: TRBJ2-4
clone size: many
V gene: TRBV7-6
CDR3 protein: CASSPSVAKNIQYF
CDR3 DNA: TGTGCCAGCAGCCCGTCGGTAGCCAAAAACATTCAGTACTTC

D gene: TRBD1
J gene: TRBJ1-1
clone size: many
V gene: TRBV7-9
CDR3 protein: CASRSNRGIDTEAFF
CDR3 DNA: TGTGCCAGCAGGTCTAACAGGGGAATCGACACTGAAGCTTTCTTT

D gene: -
J gene: TRBJ2-2
clone size: many
V gene: TRBV12-3/TRBV12-4
CDR3 protein: CASYEPNTGELFF
CDR3 DNA: TGTGCCAGCTATGAGCCGAACACCGGGGAGCTGTTTTTT

D gene: -
J gene: TRBJ2-7
clone size: few
V gene: TRBV5-4
CDR3 protein: CASSFRGGSYEQYF
CDR3 DNA: TGTGCCAGCAGCTTTAGAGGGGGCTCCTACGAGCAGTACTTC

D gene: -
J gene: TRBJ2-5
clone size: -
V gene: TRBV10-3
CDR3 protein: CAISRGGRCETQYF
CDR3 DNA: TGTGCCATCAGTCGTGGGGGCCGGTGTGAGACCCAGTACTTC

D gene: -
J gene: TRBJ2-7
clone size: many
V gene: TRBV12-3/TRBV12-4
CDR3 protein: CASSLQGEINEQYF
CDR3 DNA: TGTGCCAGCAGTTTGCAGGGTGAGATTAACGAGCAGTACTTC

D gene: -
J gene: TRBJ2-4
clone size: many
V gene: TRBV29-1
CDR3 protein: CSVAEGAKNIQYF
CDR3 DNA: TGCAGCGTTGCCGAGGGGGCCAAAAACATTCAGTACTTC

D gene: -
J gene: TRBJ2-3
clone size: many
V gene: TRBV6-5
CDR3 protein: CASRTGGVDTQYF
CDR3 DNA: TGTGCCAGCAGGACCGGGGGAGTGGATACGCAGTATTTT

D gene: -
J gene: TRBJ1-2
clone size: -
V gene: TRBV20-1
CDR3 protein: CSARDGRGTEFAGYTF
CDR3 DNA: TGCAGTGCTAGAGATGGCAGGGGTACGGAGTTTGCTGGCTACACCTTC

D gene: TRBD2
J gene: TRBJ2-7
clone size: many
V gene: TRBV10-3
CDR3 protein: CAISESTSGGYEQYF
CDR3 DNA: TGTGCCATCAGTGAGTCCACTAGCGGGGGCTACGAGCAGTACTTC

D gene: TRBD1
J gene: TRBJ1-2
clone size: few
V gene: TRBV7-9
CDR3 protein: CASSSPSSQGGHGYTF
CDR3 DNA: TGTGCCAGCAGCTCCCCCTCGTCACAGGGGGGTCATGGCTACACCTTC

D gene: TRBD1
J gene: TRBJ1-5
clone size: many
V gene: TRBV7-6
CDR3 protein: CASSLGQGGGQPQHF
CDR3 DNA: TGTGCCAGCAGCTTAGGACAGGGGGGCGGTCAGCCCCAGCATTTT

D gene: TRBD1
J gene: TRBJ1-1
clone size: many
V gene: TRBV27
CDR3 protein: CASRTGADTEAFF
CDR3 DNA: TGTGCCAGCAGGACAGGGGCGGACACTGAAGCTTTCTTT

D gene: -
J gene: TRBJ2-3
clone size: many
V gene: TRBV3-1
CDR3 protein: CASSQVGGAITDTQYF
CDR3 DNA: TGTGCCAGCAGCCAAGTAGGGGGGGCTATCACAGATACGCAGTATTTT

D gene: -
J gene: TRBJ2-7
clone size: many
V gene: TRBV4-3
CDR3 protein: CASSQYGPSYEQYF
CDR3 DNA: TGCGCCAGCAGCCAATACGGTCCCTCTTACGAGCAGTACTTC